The 28 T cell receptor beta chains given below trace back to one sample, sequenced in a study of human T cells and chemical hapten exposure. The authors' total RNA extraction used unfractionated whole blood. From the 5' RACE reads, TCRdb called clonotypes with MiXCR, one entry per CDR3 protein. The sample includes around 80,000 distinct CDR3 sequences, 15% to 20% of them seen just once. The receptor set was obtained from a female donor in good health.

This clonotype was counted a few times. This CDR3 is CSVEDRRVSTDTQYF. CDR3 nucleotides: TGCAGCGTTGAAGATAGGAGGGTTAGCACAGATACGCAGTATTTT. The chain is built from TRBV29-1 and TRBJ2-3; possibly TRBD2 for D (6 bases). The CDR3 has 15 amino acids. The germline V and J ends were trimmed by 0 bases and 0 bases, with 10 bases remaining between them. Germline V gene data show CDR1 as SQVTM and CDR2 as ANQGSEA.

The CDR3 reads CSAELIVGTDTQYF. In DNA form, the CDR3 reads TGCAGCGCCGAGCTTATAGTGGGCACAGATACGCAGTATTTT. The chain recombines TRBV29-1 with TRBJ2-3; D is uncertain. Trimming left V 7 bases short and J 1 base short, with 15 bases between. Germline V gene sequence: CDR1 SQVTM, CDR2 ANQGSEA. This CDR3 comprises 14 residues.

This clonotype was counted only a few times. One junction end disagrees with the germline gene, perhaps due to a read error. The V call is TRBV10-3, the J call TRBJ1-1, with D tentatively TRBD1 (6 bases). The CDR3 loop spans 12 amino acids. Germline V gene sequence: CDR1 ENHRY, CDR2 SYGVKD. The CDR3 sequence is CAIRDSLRGPLF. CDR3 DNA sequence: TGTGCCATCAGGGACAGCCTCCGCGGCCCCTTATTT.

This chain connects TRBV4-3 to TRBJ2-7, with TRBD1 matching 8 bases. The CDR3 loop spans 16 amino acids. Looked up from germline, CDR1 is LGHNA and CDR2 is YSLEER. J gave up 2 bases and V 3 bases, and 9 bases lay outside the gene matches. The CDR3 sequence: CASSQGRTGNAYEQYF. CDR3 sequence (DNA): TGCGCCAGCAGCCAGGGGAGGACAGGGAACGCCTACGAGCAGTACTTC.

The J gene is TRBJ2-1, the V gene TRBV28, with a possible D match to TRBD2 (7 bases). The germline CDR1 and CDR2 sequences are MDHEN and SYDVKM. V was trimmed by 3 bases and J by 5 bases, leaving 29 bases between them. The CDR3 has 20 residues. The CDR3 reads CASSFEQGGLRGGDNNEQFF. The CDR3, as DNA: TGTGCCAGCAGTTTTGAGCAGGGAGGGTTGAGGGGCGGGGACAACAATGAGCAGTTCTTC.

The gene calls are TRBV3-1 and TRBJ1-2; D not certain. Between the trimmed V and J ends, which lost 1 base and 6 bases, there was a span of 12 bases. The CDR3 runs 14 residues. Germline lookup yields CDR1 LGHDT and CDR2 YNNKEL (reference sequence). In nucleotides, the CDR3 is TGTGCCAGCAGCCAAGGATATGGGATCCATGGCTACACCTTC. Translated, it gives CASSQGYGIHGYTF.

There are a few counts of this clonotype. This chain connects TRBV7-2 to TRBJ2-7, with D unresolved. Germline lookup yields CDR1 SGHTA and CDR2 FQGNSA. The ends were cut back, 1 base at V and 2 bases at J, with 9 bases in the middle. This CDR3 comprises 14 residues. CDR3 DNA: TGTGCCAGCAGCTTAGTCCGGCCCCCCTACGAGCAGTACTTC. It yields the protein CASSLVRPPYEQYF.

The rearrangement links TRBV14 to TRBJ2-7; D unclear. The CDR3 length is 13 residues. Germline V lookup: CDR1 SGHDN, CDR2 FVKESK. V dropped 0 bases and J dropped 6 bases, with 9 bases sitting between them. In nucleotides, the CDR3 is TGTGCCAGCAGCCAAGATCGGGTTGGCGAGCAGTACTTC. It codes for CASSQDRVGEQYF.

This clonotype was counted only a few times. The CDR3 coding sequence is TGTGCCAGCAGCGAACTAGCGGGAGGAGGAACAGATACGCAGTATTTT. It codes for CASSELAGGGTDTQYF. The V call is TRBV7-8, the J call TRBJ2-3; 12 bases line up with TRBD2. V was pared by 5 bases and J by 3 bases, with 6 bases of the junction left unmatched. CDR1 is SGHVS, CDR2 FQNEAQ, per germline. This CDR3 spans 16 amino acids.

This clonotype was seen only a few times. The V gene is TRBV2, the J gene TRBJ2-6, with unresolved D. Trimming left V 3 bases short and J 0 bases short, with 6 bases between. In germline, CDR1 is SNHLY, CDR2 FYNNEI. CDR3 size: 15 residues. CDR3 protein: CASSEARSGANVLTF. The CDR3 DNA is TGTGCCAGCAGTGAGGCCCGCTCTGGGGCCAACGTCCTGACTTTC.

This clonotype was counted ten times or more. The J gene is TRBJ2-7, the V gene TRBV6-2 or TRBV6-3, with D perhaps assigned TRBD1 or TRBD2 (5 bases each). Trimming took off 2 bases at V and 0 bases at J, with 8 bases between the two ends. The germline gives CDR1 MNHEY, CDR2 SVGEGT. The CDR3 loop spans 14 amino acids. DNA for the CDR3: TGTGCCAGCAGTTACGGGACGAGCTCCTACGAGCAGTACTTC. This translates into CASSYGTSSYEQYF.

The chain is built from TRBV5-1 and TRBJ1-1, with 8 bases matching TRBD1. V shed 4 bases and J 1 base; nucleotides not matched to a gene: 6. Germline V gene lookup returns CDR1 SGHRS and CDR2 YFSETQ. This CDR3 comprises 15 residues. The CDR3 region is CASSSRDRTNTEAFF. Here the CDR3 DNA reads TGCGCCAGCAGCAGCCGGGACAGGACGAACACTGAAGCTTTCTTT.

This clonotype was recorded a few times. The chain links TRBV28 to TRBJ1-4, with D possibly being TRBD1 (6 bases). The CDR3 consists of 15 residues. Trimming pared 4 bases from V and 7 bases from J, leaving 16 bases between. Germline V gene lookup returns CDR1 MDHEN and CDR2 SYDVKM. The CDR3 DNA follows: TGTGCCAGCAGTTCGCAACAGGGAGGAGGTGAAAAACTGTTTTTT. Its translation is CASSSQQGGGEKLFF. Full variable domain (missing parts from reference TRBV28 and TRBJ1-4): DVKVTQSSRYLVKRTGEKVFLECVQDMDHENMFWYRQDPGLGLRLIYFSYDVKMKEKGDIPEGYSVSREKKERFSLILESASTNQTSMYLCASSSQQGGGEKLFFGSGTQLSVL.

The chain is built from TRBV7-8 and TRBJ2-3, with D maybe TRBD2 (6 bases). V was cut by 1 base and J by 4 bases, with 12 bases left in between. Germline assignment: CDR1 SGHVS and CDR2 FQNEAQ. The length of the CDR3 is 15 residues. The CDR3 DNA sequence: TGTGCCAGCAGCTTAGGACCCATAGCGGCAGATACGCAGTATTTT. It translates to CASSLGPIAADTQYF.

This rearrangement joins TRBV20-1 to TRBJ2-4, with 7 bases fitting TRBD2. Germline CDR1 is DFQATT and CDR2 is SNEGSKA (reference sequence). V shed 5 bases and J 3 bases; nucleotides not matched to a gene: 7. There are 14 residues in the CDR3. The CDR3 loop reads CSAPTGGGKNIQYF. CDR3 DNA sequence: TGCAGTGCTCCCACCGGCGGGGGCAAAAACATTCAGTACTTC.

This clonotype has ten or more counts. The V gene is TRBV2, the J gene TRBJ2-1, with D uncertain. The ends were cut back, 2 bases at V and 6 bases at J, with 5 bases in the middle. From germline, CDR1 is SNHLY and CDR2 FYNNEI. CDR3 length equals 12 residues. CDR3 protein: CASSEQRNEQFF. As DNA, the CDR3 is TGTGCCAGCAGTGAACAGCGCAATGAGCAGTTCTTC.

Of note for this clonotype: This clone may be a read error of a much larger clone one base away. The chain is built from TRBV20-1 and TRBJ1-1, with 10 bases lining up with TRBD1. Germline trimming cut 1 base from V and 6 bases from J; bases unmatched to any gene: 8. There are 15 residues in the CDR3. Germline assignment: CDR1 DFQATT and CDR2 SNEGSKA (reference sequence). CDR3 residues: CSARALDRGTAEAFF. CDR3 coding DNA: TGCAGTGCTAGAGCGCTGGACAGGGGGACGGCTGAAGCTTTCTTT.

V is TRBV6-6 and J is TRBJ1-2; D not resolved. Trimming removed 6 bases at V and 5 bases at J, with 13 bases between. This CDR3 comprises 13 residues. CDR1 is MNHNY, CDR2 SVGAGI, per germline (reference sequence). This CDR3 reads CASSPQDGYGYTF. The CDR3 region has the DNA TGTGCCAGCAGCCCCCAGGACGGATATGGCTACACCTTC.

CDR3 DNA: TGTGCCAGCAGTGCCAGAGCAGGGATCGCTGAAGCTTTCTTT. This gives the protein CASSARAGIAEAFF. The V call is TRBV6-1, the J call TRBJ1-1; maybe TRBD1 (5 bases). The V and J ends lost 4 bases and 6 bases respectively, with 15 bases between them. There are 14 residues in the CDR3. From germline, CDR1 is MNHNS and CDR2 SASEGT.

This clonotype appeared a few times. The V call is TRBV7-2, the J call TRBJ1-2; the D gene is possibly TRBD1 (5 bases). Germline V lookup: CDR1 SGHTA, CDR2 FQGNSA. This CDR3 contains 12 residues. V was trimmed by 8 bases and J by 3 bases, leaving 10 bases between them. The CDR3 loop is CASLQVDYGYTF. For the CDR3, the DNA is TGTGCCAGCCTACAGGTTGACTATGGCTACACCTTC.

This sequence joins TRBV27 and TRBJ1-6, with D maybe TRBD1 (6 bases). V shed 5 bases and J shed 10 bases, with 12 bases lying between them. In germline, CDR1 is MNHEY, CDR2 SMNVEV (reference sequence). The CDR3 contains 13 residues. CDR3 in DNA: TGTGCCAGCAGTGAAGAACAGGGCTCACCCCTCCACTTT. Translating it yields CASSEEQGSPLHF.

There are a few counts of this clonotype. V usage is TRBV7-2 and J usage is TRBJ1-6; TRBD1 might be the D (5 bases). Trimming shortened V by 4 bases and J by 7 bases, and 14 bases separated the two germline ends. This CDR3 spans 15 amino acids. The germline CDR1 and CDR2 sequences are SGHTA and FQGNSA. The CDR3 DNA reads as TGTGCCAGCAGCTCGTCATGGGGGGTAAATTCACCCCTCCACTTT. This gives the protein CASSSSWGVNSPLHF.

This clonotype came up a few times. This rearrangement joins TRBV20-1 to TRBJ1-1; perhaps TRBD1 as D (5 bases). V lost 3 bases to trimming and J lost 2 bases, with 10 bases between them. The CDR3 consists of 13 residues. Germline assignment: CDR1 DFQATT and CDR2 SNEGSKA (reference sequence). CDR3 loop: CSARGDSNTEAFF. In DNA form, the CDR3 reads TGCAGTGCTAGGGGGGACTCTAACACTGAAGCTTTCTTT.

This clonotype has a count of ten or more. The rearrangement joins TRBV20-1 to TRBJ2-1, with 8 bases aligning to TRBD2. This CDR3 has 14 residues. Trimming took 6 bases from V and 7 from J; bases not matched to a gene: 11. Germline CDR1 DFQATT, CDR2 SNEGSKA (reference sequence). DNA of the CDR3: TGCAGTGCCGAGGTCGGGACTAGAGGGAATGAGCAGTTCTTC. This codes for CSAEVGTRGNEQFF.

The chain couples TRBV2 to TRBJ2-3; D assignment may be TRBD1 or TRBD2 (5 bases each). V lost 2 bases, J lost 5 bases, and 14 bases lay in between. The germline V gene has CDR1 SNHLY and CDR2 FYNNEI. This CDR3 is 15 amino acids long. The CDR3 DNA sequence: TGTGCCAGCAGTGAACCCGGGACCTCGCGAGATACGCAGTATTTT. This sequence encodes CASSEPGTSRDTQYF.

The rearrangement uses TRBV6-6 and TRBJ2-2; D uncertain. The V end was cut by 6 bases, the J end by 7 bases, with 9 bases between. Germline-derived CDR1 and CDR2 are MNHNY and SVGAGI (reference sequence). This CDR3 spans 12 amino acids. Written as DNA, the CDR3 is TGTGCCAGCAGGCCAGAGCTCGGGGAGCTGTTTTTT. Its translation: CASRPELGELFF.

V and J are TRBV29-1 and TRBJ1-5; the D is unclear. The CDR3 spans 13 residues. CDR1 and CDR2 from the germline V gene are SQVTM and ANQGSEA. V was cut by 5 bases and J by 3 bases, with 11 bases left in between. For the CDR3, the DNA is TGCAGCGTTCCAGCTGGCCCCAATCAGCCCCAGCATTTT. It codes for CSVPAGPNQPQHF.

The V gene is TRBV11-2, the J gene TRBJ2-5; 7 nucleotides agree with TRBD2. V dropped 0 bases and J dropped 4; count of bases not matched to a gene: 11. The CDR3 has 17 residues. Germline V gives CDR1 SGHAT, CDR2 FQNNGV. CDR3 in DNA: TGTGCCAGCAGCTTAGAGGTGATGGCGGGAGAGAGAGAGACCCAGTACTTC. This encodes CASSLEVMAGERETQYF.